Below are 14 T cell receptor beta chains sequenced from a single sample in a study of radiation and T cells in renal cell carcinoma. The sample's time point: baseline pretreatment blood. Treatment denoted: 15 Gy SBRT to primary tumor, nephrectomy 4 weeks later. Assay: immunoSEQ multiplex PCR; the TCRdb copy retains only in-frame clones and omits some. The sample contains 87,000 or so clones, around 88% of which appear only once. This material consisted of blood, taken from a patient whose treatment included radiotherapy and nephrectomy. Receptors were obtained from a man aged 45 to 65 with renal cell carcinoma.

Here the CDR3 reads CASSWGLERSYEQYF. Here the CDR3 DNA reads TGCGCCAGCAGCTGGGGTTTGGAGCGGTCCTACGAGCAGTACTTC. This sequence joins TRBV5-1 and TRBJ2-5, with TRBD2 as a possible D gene (5 bases). The assigned J gene may be wrong: the sequence end matches TRBJ2-7 better. The CDR3 is 15 residues long. Germline lookup yields CDR1 SGHRS and CDR2 YFSETQ.

The chain joins TRBV9 to TRBJ2-1, with 11 bases matching TRBD2. CDR1 is SGDLS and CDR2 is YYNGEE in the germline V gene. V dropped 4 bases and J dropped 5; count of bases not matched to a gene: 5. The CDR3 covers 15 residues. The CDR3 spells CASSLTSGSNNEQFF. The DNA of the CDR3 is TGTGCCAGCAGCCTTACTAGCGGGAGCAACAATGAGCAGTTCTTC.

This clone was counted once. The CDR3 DNA reads as TGTGCCAGCAGCTTAGAGGGGCAGAGCTCCTACGAGCAGTACTTC. This gives the protein CASSLEGQSSYEQYF. This chain joins TRBV11-1 and TRBJ2-7, with D possibly being TRBD1 (5 bases). Trimming removed 1 base at V and 0 bases at J, with 10 bases between. Germline CDR1 reads SGHAT; CDR2 reads FQDESV (reference sequence). The CDR3 loop spans 15 amino acids.

The J gene is TRBJ2-7, the V gene TRBV7-9; weak D call: TRBD1 (5 bases). CDR1 is SEHNR and CDR2 is FQNEAQ in the germline V gene (reference sequence). Trimming cost V 2 bases and J 2 bases, with 10 bases left between them. This CDR3 has 14 amino acids. The CDR3 region has the DNA TGTGCCAGCAGCTTACCAGACAGACCCTACGAGCAGTACTTC. As protein: CASSLPDRPYEQYF.

This chain links TRBV2 with TRBJ2-2; no firm D call. Trimming pared 1 base from V and 6 bases from J, leaving 9 bases between. CDR3 length: 14 amino acids. The germline CDR1 and CDR2 sequences are SNHLY and FYNNEI. CDR3 protein: CASSEDSYAGELFF. CDR3 DNA sequence: TGTGCCAGCAGTGAAGACTCTTACGCCGGGGAGCTGTTTTTT.

This chain uses TRBV18 with TRBJ2-2, with unresolved D. The CDR3 consists of 16 residues. The germline V gene encodes CDR1 KGHSH and CDR2 LQKENI. V was clipped by 0 bases and J by 2 bases, with 10 bases between them. The DNA for the CDR3 is TGTGCCAGCTCACCACCGAGTCTCCGAAACACCGGGGAGCTGTTTTTT. It is translated as CASSPPSLRNTGELFF.

This clone was found once. The chain is built from TRBV30 and TRBJ1-2, with D hard to call. CDR1 GTSNPN and CDR2 SVGIG come from the germline V gene (reference sequence). V was pared by 3 bases and J by 0 bases, with 11 bases between. The CDR3 contains 14 residues. CDR3 in amino acids: CAWRKRVTNYGYTF. The CDR3 coding sequence is TGTGCCTGGAGGAAAAGGGTGACTAACTATGGCTACACCTTC.

Regarding this clone: Compared with germline, one end of the junction differs, possibly owing to a read error. The V gene is TRBV4-2, the J gene TRBJ2-3, with D possibly TRBD1 on 5 matching bases. Germline-derived CDR1 and CDR2 are LGHNA and YNFKEQ. The CDR3 is 14 residues long. CDR3 amino acids: CASGQDLGADTQYF. In DNA form, the CDR3 reads TGTGCCAGCGGCCAAGATCTAGGGGCAGATACGCAGTATTTT.

V usage is TRBV5-1 and J usage is TRBJ2-1; D possibly corresponds to TRBD2 (5 bases). The CDR3 is made up of 15 amino acids. V was cut by 6 bases and J by 14 bases, with 27 bases left in between. Germline V CDR1 and CDR2: SGHRS, YFSETQ. CDR3 amino acids: CASTPTGRFVGQEFF. CDR3 DNA: TGCGCCAGCACCCCGACGGGGAGATTTGTTGGTCAGGAGTTCTTC. The full variable domain, completed using reference TRBV5-1 and TRBJ2-1, is KAGVTQTPRYLIKTRGQQVTLSCSPISGHRSVSWYQQTPGQGLQFLFEYFSETQRNKGNFPGRFSGRQFSNSRSEMNVSTLELGDSALYLCASTPTGRFVGQEFFGPGTRLTVL.

CDR3 loop: CASRRGTSGTDTQYF. The CDR3, as DNA: TGCGCCAGCAGGAGGGGGACTAGCGGAACAGATACGCAGTATTTT. This chain connects TRBV5-1 to TRBJ2-3, with 11 bases lining up with TRBD2. With 5 bases clipped from V and 3 bases from J, the junction kept 5 bases outside the gene matches. This CDR3 region has 15 residues. Germline V CDR1 and CDR2: SGHRS, YFSETQ.

This chain links TRBV2 with TRBJ1-5, with 7 bases fitting TRBD1. Germline CDR1 SNHLY, CDR2 FYNNEI. Unmatched junction bases numbered 7, after V lost 2 bases and J lost 6 bases. This CDR3 region has 15 residues. The CDR3 bases are TGTGCCAGCAGTGAAAATCAGGGGGGTTCTCAGCCCCAGCATTTT. Protein: CASSENQGGSQPQHF.

The chain employs TRBV7-9 and TRBJ1-3; D is unclear. The CDR3 consists of 14 residues. Germline values: CDR1 SEHNR, CDR2 FQNEAQ (reference sequence). V lost 3 bases and J 2 bases, leaving 8 bases between the germline ends. The CDR3 DNA reads as TGTGCCAGCAGCTTGGTCCAACCTGGAAACACCATATATTTT. This encodes CASSLVQPGNTIYF.

This chain links TRBV9 with TRBJ1-2, with no clear D. Per germline, CDR1 SGDLS and CDR2 YYNGEE. The V and J ends lost 0 bases and 4 bases respectively, with 7 bases between them. CDR3 length equals 13 residues. The CDR3 bases are TGTGCCAGCAGCGTAGCAGGTACCTATGGCTACACCTTC. Translating it yields CASSVAGTYGYTF.

This clone was detected only once. J is TRBJ2-5 and V is TRBV6-5, with 7 positions matching TRBD2. V shed 0 bases, J shed 2 bases, and the junction held 0 bases outside the gene matches. The CDR3 has 14 amino acids. Germline assignment: CDR1 MNHEY and CDR2 SVGAGI. The CDR3 DNA follows: TGTGCCAGCAGTTACTCGCGGGGGCAAGAGACCCAGTACTTC. This encodes CASSYSRGQETQYF.